Below, 32 T cell receptor beta chains from the same sample are listed, as sequenced in a study of T-cell reconstitution after alpha-beta-depleted transplantation in children. The library targeted TCRbeta and was prepared with unique molecular identifiers. MiXCR, run by TCRdb on the PCR reads, gives a single entry per CDR3 protein. Of a few hundred thousand distinct CDR3 sequences listed, approximately 23% are singletons. The sequenced sample was PBMCs, mostly from graft donor cells, obtained 180 days after TCRalphabeta/CD19-depleted stem cell transplant. These receptors were collected from a male patient between 5 and 17 years old who had a stem cell transplant for acute lymphoblastic leukemia, so the T cells may come from the graft donor.

This clonotype showed up just a few times. The V call is TRBV7-3, the J call TRBJ2-3, with TRBD1 matching 8 bases. V lost 5 bases to trimming and J lost 1 base; unmatched junction nucleotides: 5. Germline lookup yields CDR1 SGHTA and CDR2 FQGTGA. The CDR3 contains 15 residues. The DNA for the CDR3 is TGTGCCAGCAGCCTGACAGGGGTGGGCACAGATACGCAGTATTTT. Its protein is CASSLTGVGTDTQYF.

In its sample, this clonotype was seen many times. The junction departs from the called germline gene at one end, perhaps through a read error. The chain carries TRBV5-5 and TRBJ2-7; D is perhaps TRBD2 (5 bases). This CDR3 has 13 amino acids. Germline V gives CDR1 SGHKS, CDR2 YYEKEE (reference sequence). The CDR3 spells CASSLIAGGFGNF. CDR3 nucleotide sequence: TGTGCCAGCAGCTTGATCGCGGGCGGATTTGGGAACTTC. The whole variable domain, remainder taken from reference TRBV5-5 and TRBJ2-7, is DAGVTQSPTHLIKTRGQQVTLRCSPISGHKSVSWYQQVLGQGPQFIFQYYEKEERGRGNFPDRFSARQFPNYSSELNVNALLLGDSALYLCASSLIAGGFGNFGPGTRLTVT.

V usage is TRBV20-1 and J usage is TRBJ1-3; D ambiguous. Trimming took 2 bases from V and 0 from J, leaving 8 bases between them. Germline CDR1 and CDR2: DFQATT and SNEGSKA (reference sequence). The CDR3 contains 14 residues. The DNA of the CDR3 is TGCAGTGCTAGACCTGACCTCTCTGGAAACACCATATATTTT. Encoded protein: CSARPDLSGNTIYF.

The chain is built from TRBV20-1 and TRBJ1-1; 10 positions match TRBD1. J was trimmed by 5 bases and V by 5 bases; bases with no gene match: 2. In germline, CDR1 is DFQATT, CDR2 SNEGSKA (reference sequence). This CDR3 comprises 12 residues. The CDR3: CSAAGQGTEAFF. CDR3 bases: TGCAGTGCTGCGGGACAGGGGACTGAAGCTTTCTTT.

This clonotype was seen repeatedly, ten times or more. The chain uses TRBV12-3 or TRBV12-4 and TRBJ2-7; D is possibly TRBD2 (5 bases). V lost 6 bases and J 3 bases, leaving 15 bases between the germline ends. This CDR3 spans 14 amino acids. Written as DNA, the CDR3 is TGTGCCAGCAGACCCGCCCGACTACTCTACGAGCAGTACTTC. Its protein is CASRPARLLYEQYF.

The chain employs TRBV3-1 and TRBJ2-7; 11 nucleotides agree with TRBD2. J was trimmed by 2 bases and V by 0 bases; bases with no gene match: 9. Germline lookup yields CDR1 LGHDT and CDR2 YNNKEL (reference sequence). The CDR3 covers 18 residues. The CDR3, as DNA: TGTGCCAGCAGCCAAGATTGGCTAGCGGGAGGTGGGGCCTACGAGCAGTACTTC. Translation gives CASSQDWLAGGGAYEQYF.

This chain uses TRBV4-2 with TRBJ2-1, with 10 positions matching TRBD2. CDR1 is LGHNA, CDR2 YNFKEQ, per germline. With V trimmed by 1 base and J by 2 bases, 14 bases remained unmatched. The CDR3 contains 20 residues. CDR3 nucleotide sequence: TGTGCCAGCAGCCAAGTTGGGGCTAGCGGGAGCGGGGACGCCTACAATGAGCAGTTCTTC. Protein product: CASSQVGASGSGDAYNEQFF.

This clonotype was seen a handful of times. The chain is built from TRBV7-9 and TRBJ1-1, with TRBD1 as a possible D gene (5 bases). V lost 3 bases, J lost 6 bases, and 17 bases lay in between. The germline CDR1 and CDR2 sequences are SEHNR and FQNEAQ (reference sequence). The CDR3 is made up of 15 amino acids. The CDR3 DNA reads as TGTGCCAGCAGCTTTGGGTCCGAAGGGGACGCTGAAGCTTTCTTT. It codes for CASSFGSEGDAEAFF.

J is TRBJ2-2 and V is TRBV2; 7 nucleotides match TRBD2. J lost 8 bases, V lost 4 bases, and 7 bases had no gene match. The CDR3 is 14 amino acids. Germline V gene sequence: CDR1 SNHLY, CDR2 FYNNEI. The CDR3 sequence: CASSGLASGGELFF. The CDR3 bases are TGTGCCAGCAGTGGACTAGCATCCGGGGGGGAGCTGTTTTTT.

This chain joins TRBV5-1 and TRBJ1-1; D remains ambiguous. V dropped 1 base and J dropped 3 bases, with 16 bases sitting between them. This CDR3 is 16 amino acids long. CDR1 SGHRS and CDR2 YFSETQ come from the germline V gene. The CDR3 DNA reads TGCGCCAGCAGCTTGTCGGGTGGCTGGGTTTACACTGAAGCTTTCTTT. Amino acid sequence: CASSLSGGWVYTEAFF.

This clonotype occurred a few times. V and J are TRBV12-3 or TRBV12-4 and TRBJ2-7, with TRBD2 matching over 16 bases. The CDR3 extends over 14 amino acids. The V gene end was trimmed by 8 bases and the J gene end by 2 bases; junction bases not matched to a gene: 0. In nucleotides, the CDR3 is TGTGCCAGCGGGACTAGCGGGAGGGCCTACGAGCAGTACTTC. Its translation is CASGTSGRAYEQYF.

The chain uses TRBV19 and TRBJ2-7, with D perhaps matching TRBD1 (5 bases). The germline V gene has CDR1 LNHDA and CDR2 SQIVND (reference sequence). V shed 5 bases and J shed 6 bases, with 14 bases lying between them. This CDR3 is built from 13 residues. The CDR3 nucleotides read TGTGCCAGTAGTTACCAGGGAACGGTCGAGCAGTACTTC. It translates to CASSYQGTVEQYF.

This clonotype turned up a few times. The rearrangement links TRBV11-2 to TRBJ1-2, with D perhaps matching TRBD1 (5 bases). V lost 0 bases, J lost 2 bases, and 7 bases lay in between. The CDR3 length is 14 residues. Germline assignment: CDR1 SGHAT and CDR2 FQNNGV. In DNA, the CDR3 is TGTGCCAGCAGCTTAGATTGGGGGAACTATGGCTACACCTTC. It encodes CASSLDWGNYGYTF.

This clonotype was observed once. The CDR3 DNA is TGTGCCAGCAGCGTAGCGGGGACTGAGCAGTTCTTC. Translating it yields CASSVAGTEQFF. This rearrangement joins TRBV9 to TRBJ2-1, with D perhaps matching TRBD1 or TRBD2 (5 bases each). Germline V lookup: CDR1 SGDLS, CDR2 YYNGEE. V lost 0 bases and J lost 9, with 7 bases in between. This CDR3 has 12 residues.

This clonotype has a handful of counts. The chain combines TRBV15 with TRBJ2-5; D gene unclear. Trimming took off 1 base at V and 5 bases at J, with 14 bases between the two ends. Germline V gene sequence: CDR1 LNHNV, CDR2 YYDKDF (reference sequence). This CDR3 comprises 15 residues. The CDR3 DNA follows: TGTGCCACCAGCAGAGTGGGTCGAGGCGCGGAGACCCAGTACTTC. It yields the protein CATSRVGRGAETQYF.

The chain has TRBV14 and TRBJ2-7, with a tentative D call TRBD1 (6 bases). Per the germline V gene, CDR1 is SGHDN and CDR2 is FVKESK. V gave up 4 bases and J gave up 4 bases, with 14 bases separating them. The CDR3 runs 14 residues. This CDR3 is CASSPRGIAYEQYF. CDR3 nucleotides: TGTGCCAGCAGCCCCAGGGGAATCGCGTACGAGCAGTACTTC.

The rearrangement joins TRBV21-1 to TRBJ2-7; no check of the table's D call, TRBD1, against the DNA was made. TRBV21-1 is assigned pseudogene status. This CDR3 has 19 amino acids. The CDR3 loop is CASSKKGTSIGRENYEQYF. The CDR3 nucleotides read TGTGCCAGCAGCAAGAAAGGCACATCGATCGGCCGGGAAAACTACGAGCAGTACTTC.

V is TRBV20-1 and J is TRBJ2-5, with a possible D match to TRBD1 (7 bases). V lost 6 bases, J lost 6 bases, and 17 bases lay in between. The CDR3 consists of 13 residues. Germline V gene lookup returns CDR1 DFQATT and CDR2 SNEGSKA (reference sequence). The CDR3 region has the DNA TGCAGTGCCGCATACAGGGGCGGGAAGACCCAGTACTTC. Its translation is CSAAYRGGKTQYF.

There are a few counts of this clonotype. This chain links TRBV9 with TRBJ2-1; 9 bases are shared with TRBD1. The CDR3 has 16 amino acids. The ends lost 2 bases at V and 2 bases at J; junction bases unmatched: 5. From germline, CDR1 is SGDLS and CDR2 YYNGEE. The chain's CDR3 is CASSVLGTGPYNEQFF. CDR3 sequence (DNA): TGTGCCAGCAGCGTCCTCGGGACAGGGCCCTACAATGAGCAGTTCTTC. Based on the CDR3 plus reference TRBV9 and TRBJ2-1, the full variable domain is DSGVTQTPKHLITATGQRVTLRCSPRSGDLSVYWYQQSLDQGLQFLIQYYNGEERAKGNILERFSAQQFPDLHSELNLSSLELGDSALYFCASSVLGTGPYNEQFFGPGTRLTVL.

J is TRBJ1-2 and V is TRBV7-8; TRBD1 agrees at 8 bases. V shed 4 bases and J 4 bases; nucleotides not matched to a gene: 2. Germline-derived CDR1 and CDR2 are SGHVS and FQNEAQ. This CDR3 spans 13 amino acids. The DNA of the CDR3 is TGTGCCAGCAGCTCGGACAGGGCCTATGGCTACACCTTC. It yields the protein CASSSDRAYGYTF.

This clonotype was counted only a few times. The chain carries TRBV9 and TRBJ2-7, with 11 bases fitting TRBD2. Germline-derived CDR1 and CDR2 are SGDLS and YYNGEE. There are 16 residues in the CDR3. With 0 bases clipped from V and 0 bases from J, the junction kept 2 bases outside the gene matches. The CDR3 coding sequence is TGTGCCAGCAGCGTAGGACTAGCGGGAAGCTCCTACGAGCAGTACTTC. This gives the protein CASSVGLAGSSYEQYF.

V is TRBV14 and J is TRBJ2-4; maybe TRBD1 (5 bases). Germline V gene sequence: CDR1 SGHDN, CDR2 FVKESK. CDR3 size: 16 residues. V was trimmed by 0 bases and J by 0 bases, leaving 9 bases between them. Here the CDR3 DNA reads TGTGCCAGCAGCCAAGAAACCCAGGGAGCCAAAAACATTCAGTACTTC. This translates into CASSQETQGAKNIQYF.

This clonotype was recorded a few times. The genes are TRBV27 and TRBJ2-1; the D gene is possibly TRBD2 (6 bases). Germline-derived CDR1 and CDR2 are MNHEY and SMNVEV (reference sequence). Trimming took 3 bases from V and 8 from J, leaving 14 bases between them. The CDR3 extends over 14 amino acids. CDR3: CASSFSGEAYEQFF. The CDR3 region has the DNA TGTGCCAGCAGTTTTAGCGGTGAGGCGTATGAGCAGTTCTTC.

This clonotype was observed a handful of times. The chain couples TRBV11-2 to TRBJ2-1, with D uncertain. CDR3 length: 12 residues. V was clipped by 4 bases and J by 9 bases, with 10 bases between them. Germline CDR1 reads SGHAT; CDR2 reads FQNNGV. CDR3 loop: CASSSVSPEQFF. The CDR3 bases are TGTGCCAGCAGCTCCGTCTCCCCTGAGCAGTTCTTC. Complete variable domain (other parts from reference TRBV11-2 and TRBJ2-1): EAGVAQSPRYKIIEKRQSVAFWCNPISGHATLYWYQQILGQGPKLLIQFQNNGVVDDSQLPKDRFSAERLKGVDSTLKIQPAKLEDSAVYLCASSSVSPEQFFGPGTRLTVL.

This chain uses TRBV14 with TRBJ2-7; 8 positions agree with TRBD1. The CDR3 totals 14 residues. V gave up 4 bases and J gave up 5 bases; unmatched junction bases: 7. CDR1 SGHDN and CDR2 FVKESK come from the germline V gene. CDR3 loop: CASSRRQGIHEQYF. CDR3 DNA sequence: TGTGCCAGCAGCCGGCGACAGGGGATCCACGAGCAGTACTTC.

The chain has TRBV7-2 and TRBJ2-3; D unclear. The ends were cut back, 0 bases at V and 6 bases at J, with 13 bases in the middle. This CDR3 comprises 15 residues. CDR1 SGHTA and CDR2 FQGNSA come from the germline V gene. In DNA, the CDR3 is TGTGCCAGCAGCTTAGCGCGTCTAGGCGGCGATACGCAGTATTTT. It yields the protein CASSLARLGGDTQYF.

This clonotype was observed a handful of times. CDR3 bases: TGTGCCACCAGCAGAGACAGGGGGCACGAGCAGTACTTC. Translated, it gives CATSRDRGHEQYF. The V and J genes are TRBV15 and TRBJ2-7; 8 bases match TRBD1. J lost 5 bases, V lost 0 bases, and 0 bases had no gene match. The CDR3 runs to 13 residues. Germline CDR1 is LNHNV and CDR2 is YYDKDF (reference sequence).

The chain is built from TRBV18 and TRBJ2-5; TRBD2 aligns across 9 bases. CDR3 length: 15 residues. V lost 2 bases to trimming and J lost 5 bases; unmatched junction nucleotides: 6. CDR1 is KGHSH, CDR2 LQKENI, per germline. The CDR3 is CASSPGGRAAETQYF. The CDR3 DNA is TGTGCCAGCTCACCAGGCGGGAGGGCCGCGGAGACCCAGTACTTC.

This clonotype came up once. The chain employs TRBV5-1 and TRBJ2-3; 11 bases align to TRBD2. The ends lost 4 bases at V and 2 bases at J; junction bases unmatched: 6. The CDR3 spans 16 residues. Germline V gives CDR1 SGHRS, CDR2 YFSETQ. CDR3 DNA sequence: TGCGCCAGCAGCACCGGACTAGCGGGTTTCACAGATACGCAGTATTTT. As protein: CASSTGLAGFTDTQYF.

This clonotype has only a few counts. The chain joins TRBV5-5 to TRBJ1-4, with no clear D. The CDR3 is 13 residues long. Germline V gene lookup returns CDR1 SGHKS and CDR2 YYEKEE (reference sequence). V lost 0 bases to trimming and J lost 6 bases, with 6 bases between them. The DNA for the CDR3 is TGTGCCAGCAGCTTGGACCCATATGAAAAACTGTTTTTT. Translation gives CASSLDPYEKLFF.

In its sample, this clonotype was seen a few times. V is TRBV12-5 and J is TRBJ2-2; D is uncertain. Germline V CDR1 and CDR2: LGHNT, FRNRAP. Trimming stripped 5 bases from V and 5 bases from J, with 9 bases between. CDR3 length: 13 amino acids. CDR3 protein: CASGPGWTGELFF. The DNA of the CDR3 is TGTGCTAGTGGTCCCGGGTGGACCGGGGAGCTGTTTTTT.

This clonotype was recorded a few times. This chain links TRBV20-1 with TRBJ2-7; possible D gene TRBD1, 6 bases. The V gene's germline CDR1 is DFQATT and CDR2 SNEGSKA (reference sequence). This CDR3 spans 12 amino acids. Trimming took 3 bases from V and 6 from J, leaving 12 bases between them. CDR3 DNA: TGCAGTGCTAGGGCACAGGGATTCGAGCAGTACTTC. Translation: CSARAQGFEQYF.